The clone carrying this TCR beta chain was found many times. The antigen remains unidentified. The sample is drawn from a study of T cells after yellow fever vaccination. Study-level results: A weaker secondary response peaked on day 5, the primary on day 15. Reappearance after the booster was observed for most primary-vaccination clones (roughly 97% CD4, almost 90% CD8).

CDR3 length: 13 residues. The germline gives CDR1 SNHLY, CDR2 FYNNEI. Trimming left V 6 bases short and J 4 bases short, with 9 bases between. Synthesis of TCR cDNA relied on 5'RACE template switching, which attached a universal primer site and UMIs. MiXCR, applied by TCRdb to the 5' RACE reads, yields one record per CDR3 protein. The table has 250,000 or so distinct CDR3 sequences, approximately 3.6% seen once. The sample consisted of PBMCs, taken 15 days after the yellow fever booster vaccination. This TCR derives from a man between 18 and 35 years old who received the YFV17D yellow fever vaccine. The chain is built from TRBV2 and TRBJ2-2; D tentatively reads TRBD1 or TRBD2 (5 bases each). Here the CDR3 DNA reads TGTGCCAGCAGCGGGGACGGCACCGGGGAGCTGTTTTTT. Protein: CASSGDGTGELFF.